This T cell receptor beta chain was sequenced during a study of blood T cell repertoires in COVID-19. Participants were aged about 18 to 95 years, lived in some 23 US areas, and enrolled virtually. Germline V CDR1 and CDR2: SGDLS, YYNGEE. The CDR3 covers 15 residues. The V end lost 0 bases, the J end lost 8 bases, and 14 bases lay between the germline ends. Generated by immunoSEQ multiplex PCR, the TCRdb table keeps only in-frame clones and is missing some. Counted here are about 400,000 clones, roughly 89% occurring once; the ten biggest clones make up less than 2%. Sequenced input: PBMCs or T cells enriched from blood (not recorded which). The TCR sequence derives from a woman aged 25 to 45 who had recovered from COVID-19. This chain connects TRBV9 to TRBJ1-4; D uncertain. The CDR3 nucleotides are TGTGCCAGCAGCGTAGACGTCTTCGGAGGGGAAAAACTGTTTTTT. This encodes CASSVDVFGGEKLFF.